The 25 T cell receptor beta chains presented below share a single source sample, sequenced in a study of blood T cell repertoires in COVID-19. Measured with immunoSEQ multiplex PCR; TCRdb has only the in-frame clones, and not every one. The sample yields tens of thousands of clones, less than 85% seen once. Material: peripheral blood. All receptors come from a man aged 55 to 70 with acute or convalescent COVID-19.

V gene TRBV6-5 combines with J gene TRBJ2-1; 7 positions match TRBD1. V lost 5 bases, J lost 3 bases, and 7 bases stayed unmatched. The CDR3 consists of 15 residues. The germline gives CDR1 MNHEY, CDR2 SVGAGI. The CDR3 DNA follows: TGTGCCAGCAGTCCGGGACAGCCGTTCTACAATGAGCAGTTCTTC. Amino acid sequence: CASSPGQPFYNEQFF.

In its sample, this clone is medium-sized (0.01 to 0.1%). The rearrangement links TRBV5-8 to TRBJ1-5; a weak D match, TRBD1 (5 bases). CDR1 is SGHTS, CDR2 YDEGEE, per germline. The CDR3 runs to 17 residues. Trimming pared 4 bases from V and 1 base from J, leaving 18 bases between. CDR3 loop: CASSGAVIIGSNQPQHF. CDR3 DNA: TGTGCCAGCAGCGGGGCCGTGATAATAGGGAGCAATCAGCCCCAGCATTTT.

CDR3 DNA sequence: TGTGCCAGTAGTATGGGGCCATCAAGCCCCCAGCATTTT. Translated, it gives CASSMGPSSPQHF. V is TRBV19 and J is TRBJ1-5; D is perhaps TRBD1 (5 bases). V lost 3 bases, J lost 10 bases, and 13 bases lay in between. This CDR3 comprises 13 residues. Germline V gives CDR1 LNHDA, CDR2 SQIVND (reference sequence). The full variable domain, its missing parts supplied by reference TRBV19 and TRBJ1-5, is DGGITQSPKYLFRKEGQNVTLSCEQNLNHDAMYWYRQDPGQGLRLIYYSQIVNDFQKGDIAEGYSVSREKKESFPLTVTSAQKNPTAFYLCASSMGPSSPQHFGDGTRLSIL.

This sequence joins TRBV10-3 and TRBJ2-1, with 7 positions matching TRBD2. Germline V gene data show CDR1 as ENHRY and CDR2 as SYGVKD. The junction had 12 bases not matched to a gene; V was cut back by 7 bases and J by 9 bases. The CDR3 spans 14 residues. CDR3 sequence reads: CAIMSAGEGGEQFF. Here the CDR3 DNA reads TGTGCCATCATGAGCGCGGGAGAAGGTGGTGAGCAGTTCTTC.

This rearrangement joins TRBV4-1 to TRBJ2-1; the match to TRBD2 covers 8 bases. Germline CDR1 reads MGHRA; CDR2 reads YSYEKL. This CDR3 has 15 amino acids. V lost 2 bases and J lost 8; bases outside the gene matches: 8. The CDR3 DNA follows: TGCGCCAGCAGCCAATTGCTAAGCGGGAGATATGAGCAGTTCTTC. Encoded protein: CASSQLLSGRYEQFF.

The chain carries TRBV7-2 and TRBJ1-2; 8 bases agree with TRBD1. The germline CDR1 and CDR2 sequences are SGHTA and FQGNSA. This CDR3 is built from 15 residues. V gave up 3 bases and J gave up 4 bases; unmatched junction bases: 7. This chain's CDR3 is CASSFSGQGGYGYTF. The CDR3 DNA sequence: TGTGCCAGCAGCTTTTCTGGACAGGGAGGCTATGGCTACACCTTC.

CDR3 DNA sequence: TGTGCCAGCAGTTACGCGGGGCGCAGTGAGACCCAGTACTTC. Translating gives CASSYAGRSETQYF. This chain uses TRBV28 with TRBJ2-5; perhaps TRBD2 as D (6 bases). The CDR3 runs to 14 residues. Looked up from germline, CDR1 is MDHEN and CDR2 is SYDVKM. The V gene lost 4 bases and the J gene lost 5 bases, with 14 bases spanning the gap.

The chain is built from TRBV2 and TRBJ2-7; D is uncertain. This CDR3 is built from 11 residues. Germline V gives CDR1 SNHLY, CDR2 FYNNEI. The V and J ends lost 8 bases and 2 bases respectively, with 7 bases between them. DNA of the CDR3: TGTGCCAGCCGGGTTGCCTACGAGCAGTACTTC. Translating it yields CASRVAYEQYF.

The chain is built from TRBV10-3 and TRBJ2-2, with 11 nucleotides matching TRBD2. V lost 5 bases, J lost 7 bases, and 12 bases stayed unmatched. This CDR3 region has 17 residues. The germline gives CDR1 ENHRY, CDR2 SYGVKD. The chain's CDR3 is CAISNSGRVPSGGELFF. The CDR3 DNA follows: TGTGCCATCAGTAATAGCGGGAGGGTCCCGTCGGGCGGGGAGCTGTTTTTT.

The gene calls are TRBV6-5 and TRBJ1-5; TRBD1 aligns across 9 bases. The CDR3 has 15 residues. The V and J ends lost 6 bases and 6 bases, in that order; junction bases with no gene match: 9. Germline CDR1 reads MNHEY; CDR2 reads SVGAGI. Here the CDR3 DNA reads TGTGCCAGCAGCGGTACAGGGACAGGGCTTCAGCCCCAGCATTTT. This codes for CASSGTGTGLQPQHF.

The chain couples TRBV6-6 to TRBJ2-7; 7 bases match TRBD2. With 6 bases clipped from V and 7 bases from J, the junction kept 9 bases outside the gene matches. This CDR3 is 13 amino acids long. CDR1 MNHNY and CDR2 SVGAGI come from the germline V gene (reference sequence). CDR3 sequence reads: CASSLLAGGEQYF. CDR3 coding DNA: TGTGCCAGCAGCCTACTCGCCGGGGGGGAGCAGTACTTC.

The chain employs TRBV11-2 and TRBJ1-1; no clear D gene. The CDR3 covers 13 residues. The V and J ends lost 1 base and 1 base respectively, with 4 bases between them. Germline CDR1 SGHAT, CDR2 FQNNGV. Here the CDR3 DNA reads TGTGCCAGCAGCTTAGTAAAGAACACTGAAGCTTTCTTT. Residues: CASSLVKNTEAFF.

The chain uses TRBV28 and TRBJ1-3; unclear D gene. The CDR3 loop spans 14 amino acids. V dropped 6 bases and J dropped 4 bases, with 13 bases sitting between them. Germline lookup yields CDR1 MDHEN and CDR2 SYDVKM. Written as DNA, the CDR3 is TGTGCCAGCAGGGGTGGGCCCAAAGGAAACACCATATATTTT. This sequence encodes CASRGGPKGNTIYF.

The chain joins TRBV21-1 to TRBJ2-7; the table's D gene call, TRBD2, was not cross checked with the DNA. TRBV21-1 is listed as a pseudogene. The CDR3 loop spans 17 amino acids. CDR3 amino acids: CASSSRATSGWVYEQYF. The DNA of the CDR3 is TGTGCCAGCAGCTCCCGAGCGACTAGCGGCTGGGTCTACGAGCAGTACTTC.

This clone occurred a few times. J is TRBJ1-2 and V is TRBV15, with D possibly matching TRBD1 (6 bases). Germline V gives CDR1 LNHNV, CDR2 YYDKDF (reference sequence). There are 15 residues in the CDR3. V lost 5 bases and J lost 4, with 17 bases in between. CDR3 sequence: CATSQSTGTSYGYTF. Here the CDR3 DNA reads TGTGCCACCAGCCAATCGACAGGAACCTCCTATGGCTACACCTTC.

The chain joins TRBV21-1 to TRBJ2-1; the table's D call of TRBD2 was not tested on the DNA. TRBV21-1 is annotated as a pseudogene. The CDR3 consists of 17 residues. The chain's CDR3 is CASSKSGLAGAWHEQFF. In DNA, the CDR3 is TGTGCCAGCAGCAAATCTGGACTAGCGGGAGCTTGGCATGAGCAGTTCTTC.

The chain uses TRBV28 and TRBJ2-1, with unresolved D. The CDR3 runs to 15 residues. Germline V gene data show CDR1 as MDHEN and CDR2 as SYDVKM. Trimming took off 3 bases at V and 2 bases at J, with 11 bases between the two ends. This chain's CDR3 is CASSFRAAPYNEQFF. CDR3 DNA sequence: TGTGCCAGCAGTTTTCGCGCGGCCCCCTACAATGAGCAGTTCTTC. The variable domain in full, completed from reference TRBV28 and TRBJ2-1, reads DVKVTQSSRYLVKRTGEKVFLECVQDMDHENMFWYRQDPGLGLRLIYFSYDVKMKEKGDIPEGYSVSREKKERFSLILESASTNQTSMYLCASSFRAAPYNEQFFGPGTRLTVL.

In its sample, this clone was seen once. V is TRBV18 and J is TRBJ2-7, with 8 bases matching TRBD2. Germline trimming cut 3 bases from V and 5 bases from J; bases unmatched to any gene: 21. Germline V lookup: CDR1 KGHSH, CDR2 LQKENI. This CDR3 is 19 amino acids long. The DNA for the CDR3 is TGTGCCAGCTCACCCCCCTTGCACGGGAGGGCCAGAGGAGGGGACGAGCAGTACTTC. Amino acid sequence: CASSPPLHGRARGGDEQYF.

V usage is TRBV5-1 and J usage is TRBJ1-1; possible D gene TRBD1, 6 bases. The CDR3 runs to 14 residues. From germline, CDR1 is SGHRS and CDR2 YFSETQ. With 3 bases removed from V and 6 bases from J, the gap between germline ends came to 15 bases. The DNA of the CDR3 is TGCGCCAGCAGCTCAGGGGTATCTGGCCCTGAAGCTTTCTTT. The encoded protein is CASSSGVSGPEAFF. The variable domain in full, completed from reference TRBV5-1 and TRBJ1-1, reads KAGVTQTPRYLIKTRGQQVTLSCSPISGHRSVSWYQQTPGQGLQFLFEYFSETQRNKGNFPGRFSGRQFSNSRSEMNVSTLELGDSALYLCASSSGVSGPEAFFGQGTRLTVV.

V is TRBV30 and J is TRBJ2-4; D is uncertain. This CDR3 is built from 12 residues. The V gene lost 3 bases and the J gene lost 0 bases, with 3 bases spanning the gap. Germline V gene sequence: CDR1 GTSNPN, CDR2 SVGIG (reference sequence). This CDR3 is CAWSKAKNIQYF. In DNA, the CDR3 is TGTGCCTGGAGCAAAGCCAAAAACATTCAGTACTTC.

The chain carries TRBV11-2 and TRBJ1-2; D gene ambiguous. CDR3 size: 12 residues. V shed 5 bases and J shed 7 bases, with 11 bases lying between them. Germline V gene sequence: CDR1 SGHAT, CDR2 FQNNGV. This chain's CDR3 is CASSRDKAGYTF. DNA of the CDR3: TGTGCCAGCAGCCGGGATAAGGCTGGCTACACCTTC.

V is TRBV6-5 and J is TRBJ1-6, with TRBD1 matching 9 bases. V gave up 6 bases and J gave up 7 bases; unmatched junction bases: 7. Germline assignment: CDR1 MNHEY and CDR2 SVGAGI. CDR3 length: 15 residues. The CDR3 DNA is TGTGCCAGCAGGCGGGGACAGGGCGGGAATTCACCCCTCCACTTT. It encodes CASRRGQGGNSPLHF.

V gene TRBV19 combines with J gene TRBJ2-3, with a weak D call TRBD1 (6 bases). The V gene lost 5 bases and the J gene lost 2 bases, with 11 bases spanning the gap. Germline V gene data show CDR1 as LNHDA and CDR2 as SQIVND (reference sequence). The CDR3 totals 14 residues. The CDR3 here is CASSRGQSTDTQYF. DNA for the CDR3: TGTGCCAGTAGTCGAGGACAGTCCACAGATACGCAGTATTTT.

This clone was observed once. This rearrangement joins TRBV25-1 to TRBJ1-1, with a possible D match to TRBD1 (5 bases). CDR3 length equals 13 residues. Deletions cut 11 bases from V and 3 bases from J, with 16 bases between. Germline V gene sequence: CDR1 MGHDK, CDR2 SYGVNS. The CDR3 DNA reads TGTGCCCACCAAGGGGTCGGAGACACTGAAGCTTTCTTT. This encodes CAHQGVGDTEAFF.

This chain joins TRBV6-2 or TRBV6-3 and TRBJ2-3; 11 bases match TRBD2. The CDR3 is 17 residues long. CDR1 is MNHEY and CDR2 is SVGEGT in the germline V gene. The V segment lost 0 bases and the J segment 6 bases; nucleotides outside the gene matches: 8. Here the CDR3 reads CASSYSIAGGSRDTQYF. As DNA, the CDR3 is TGTGCCAGCAGTTACTCGATAGCGGGAGGGAGCCGGGATACGCAGTATTTT.